Shown below are 28 T cell receptor beta chains from a single sample sequenced in a study of blood T cell repertoires in COVID-19. Sequencing used immunoSEQ multiplex PCR; TCRdb keeps in-frame clones, though not all of them. The sample shows around 500,000 clones, 75% to 90% of them seen only once. Sequenced sample: peripheral blood. The receptor set was obtained from a human donor in a cohort sampled during active COVID-19.

This clone was picked up one time. The V and J genes are TRBV29-1 and TRBJ2-1; 9 bases are shared with TRBD2. Germline trimming cut 6 bases from V and 6 bases from J; bases unmatched to any gene: 6. CDR1 SQVTM and CDR2 ANQGSEA come from the germline V gene. The CDR3 contains 13 residues. The CDR3 loop is CSVQTSGGNEQFF. In DNA, the CDR3 is TGCAGCGTCCAGACTAGCGGAGGCAATGAGCAGTTCTTC.

This clone was seen once. This chain links TRBV5-1 with TRBJ2-7, with D possibly being TRBD2 (6 bases). Germline CDR1 reads SGHRS; CDR2 reads YFSETQ. V dropped 5 bases and J dropped 3 bases, with 12 bases sitting between them. This CDR3 region has 13 residues. The CDR3 is CASRGTQHYEQYF. CDR3 nucleotides: TGCGCCAGCAGGGGGACTCAACACTACGAGCAGTACTTC.

This chain connects TRBV29-1 to TRBJ2-3, with 9 bases aligning to TRBD2. The CDR3 has 13 residues. The germline V gene encodes CDR1 SQVTM and CDR2 ANQGSEA. As DNA, the CDR3 is TGCAGTTTAAGGACTAGCGGCACAGATACGCAGTATTTT. Translation: CSLRTSGTDTQYF.

The chain uses TRBV27 and TRBJ2-1; 7 bases map to TRBD2. The junction had 5 bases not matched to a gene; V was cut back by 5 bases and J by 4 bases. Germline assignment: CDR1 MNHEY and CDR2 SMNVEV (reference sequence). The CDR3 covers 14 residues. The CDR3 region is CASSPTSAYNEQFF. The DNA for the CDR3 is TGTGCCAGCAGTCCCACTAGCGCGTACAATGAGCAGTTCTTC.

The CDR3 sequence is CASSQDFYEQYF. CDR3 nucleotide sequence: TGTGCCAGCAGCCAAGACTTCTACGAGCAGTACTTC. The chain combines TRBV4-2 with TRBJ2-7; D not resolved. The V end was cut by 0 bases, the J end by 3 bases, with 3 bases between. Germline assignment: CDR1 LGHNA and CDR2 YNFKEQ. This CDR3 has 12 residues.

CDR3 sequence: CASSWREANEQYF. CDR3 in DNA: TGCGCCAGCAGCTGGCGGGAGGCGAACGAGCAGTACTTC. The V and J genes are TRBV5-1 and TRBJ2-7, with 8 nucleotides matching TRBD2. With 3 bases clipped from V and 5 bases from J, the junction kept 4 bases outside the gene matches. Germline V lookup: CDR1 SGHRS, CDR2 YFSETQ. The CDR3 has 13 residues.

The chain is built from TRBV10-3 and TRBJ1-6; 9 bases fit TRBD1. V trimming: 5 bases; J trimming: 10 bases; junction bases outside the gene matches: 6. Looked up from germline, CDR1 is ENHRY and CDR2 is SYGVKD. This CDR3 is 14 amino acids long. The DNA of the CDR3 is TGTGCCATCAGTACCGGGACAGGGACCTCACCCCTCCACTTT. Protein sequence: CAISTGTGTSPLHF.

V gene TRBV5-6 combines with J gene TRBJ2-1, with 9 bases aligning to TRBD2. The germline V gene encodes CDR1 SGHDT and CDR2 YYEEEE. With V trimmed by 2 bases and J by 1 base, 7 bases remained unmatched. The CDR3 is made up of 17 amino acids. This CDR3 is CASSLVSGSGSYNEQFF. DNA for the CDR3: TGTGCCAGCAGCTTAGTTAGCGGGAGTGGGTCCTACAATGAGCAGTTCTTC.

The genes are TRBV28 and TRBJ1-4; 7 positions match TRBD1. Trimming removed 5 bases from V and 7 bases from J; junction bases left unmatched: 19. CDR3 size: 18 residues. Germline CDR1 reads MDHEN; CDR2 reads SYDVKM. The CDR3 protein is CASSRTEGALNLGEKLFF. Written as DNA, the CDR3 is TGTGCCAGCAGTCGCACAGAGGGGGCGCTGAATTTGGGTGAAAAACTGTTTTTT.

The V gene is TRBV27, the J gene TRBJ1-1; unclear D gene. Trimming removed 3 bases from V and 1 base from J, with 9 bases in between. The CDR3 has 14 amino acids. Per the germline V gene, CDR1 is MNHEY and CDR2 is SMNVEV (reference sequence). CDR3 in DNA: TGTGCCAGCAGTTTGAAGTACTCGAACACTGAAGCTTTCTTT. It specifies CASSLKYSNTEAFF.

The rearrangement joins TRBV19 to TRBJ2-1; 8 nucleotides align to TRBD2. CDR3 size: 15 residues. V shed 4 bases, J shed 1 base, and the junction held 3 bases outside the gene matches. Germline CDR1 LNHDA, CDR2 SQIVND (reference sequence). CDR3 sequence (DNA): TGTGCCAGTAGTAACGGGAGGGGATCCTACAATGAGCAGTTCTTC. Encoded protein: CASSNGRGSYNEQFF.

The rearrangement links TRBV4-1 to TRBJ2-3; TRBD2 matches 13 bases. Germline V gives CDR1 MGHRA, CDR2 YSYEKL. The CDR3 spans 17 residues. Trimming removed 4 bases from V and 4 bases from J; junction bases left unmatched: 8. The CDR3 region is CASSRQGTSGNADTQYF. The CDR3 nucleotides are TGCGCCAGCAGCCGGCAAGGGACTAGCGGGAACGCAGATACGCAGTATTTT.

The rearrangement uses TRBV15 and TRBJ1-5; no clear D. The germline V and J ends were trimmed by 3 bases and 1 base, with 10 bases remaining between them. There are 15 residues in the CDR3. Germline CDR1 is LNHNV and CDR2 is YYDKDF (reference sequence). This chain's CDR3 is CATSSASRSNQPQHF. In DNA, the CDR3 is TGTGCCACCAGCAGCGCTAGCAGGAGCAATCAGCCCCAGCATTTT.

The rearrangement links TRBV10-2 to TRBJ1-5; D might be TRBD1 (6 bases). Germline loops: CDR1 WSHSY, CDR2 SAAADI. The CDR3 extends over 16 amino acids. Trimming shortened V by 0 bases and J by 5 bases, and 14 bases separated the two germline ends. The CDR3 sequence is CASSESGTSQDQPQHF. The CDR3 coding sequence is TGCGCCAGCAGTGAGTCCGGGACAAGTCAAGATCAGCCCCAGCATTTT.

The V and J genes are TRBV27 and TRBJ1-1; D ambiguous. V gave up 0 bases and J gave up 1 base, with 9 bases separating them. Germline assignment: CDR1 MNHEY and CDR2 SMNVEV (reference sequence). This CDR3 has 15 residues. This CDR3 is CASSLSDYSNTEAFF. Here the CDR3 DNA reads TGTGCCAGCAGTTTATCGGACTACTCGAACACTGAAGCTTTCTTT.

This rearrangement joins TRBV28 to TRBJ1-1; D is perhaps TRBD1 (5 bases). The CDR3 runs to 14 residues. V lost 5 bases to trimming and J lost 4 bases, with 14 bases between them. Germline V gene sequence: CDR1 MDHEN, CDR2 SYDVKM. The CDR3 DNA reads TGTGCCAGCAGTCTGGAGCGGGGGGTCACTGAAGCTTTCTTT. Its protein is CASSLERGVTEAFF.

The rearrangement uses TRBV19 and TRBJ2-1, with 12 bases fitting TRBD2. The CDR3 has 15 residues. The V and J ends lost 5 bases and 4 bases, in that order; junction bases with no gene match: 3. Germline CDR1 is LNHDA and CDR2 is SQIVND (reference sequence). The CDR3 sequence: CASSLGLAGYNEQFF. CDR3 nucleotide sequence: TGTGCCAGTAGTCTGGGACTAGCGGGTTACAATGAGCAGTTCTTC.

The V call is TRBV7-3, the J call TRBJ1-1, with a weak D call TRBD1 (6 bases). CDR3 size: 14 residues. CDR1 and CDR2 from the germline V gene are SGHTA and FQGTGA. Trimming removed 4 bases at V and 5 bases at J, with 14 bases between. The CDR3 bases are TGTGCCAGCAGCTCCTCAGGGGTTGGTACTGAAGCTTTCTTT. Translation: CASSSSGVGTEAFF.

This clone has a handful of counts. The genes are TRBV7-9 and TRBJ2-7; 11 bases match TRBD2. Unmatched junction bases numbered 1, after V lost 3 bases and J lost 0 bases. The CDR3 is 15 residues long. CDR1 SEHNR and CDR2 FQNEAQ come from the germline V gene (reference sequence). The CDR3 region has the DNA TGTGCCAGCAGCTTCGGGACTAGCGGCTCCTACGAGCAGTACTTC. Its protein product is CASSFGTSGSYEQYF.

V is TRBV30 and J is TRBJ2-3; tentatively, D is TRBD2 (5 bases). Trimming took off 5 bases at V and 0 bases at J, with 15 bases between the two ends. CDR3 size: 15 residues. Looked up from germline, CDR1 is GTSNPN and CDR2 is SVGIG (reference sequence). The CDR3 reads CAWAGQRGSTDTQYF. The CDR3 bases are TGTGCCTGGGCGGGCCAACGGGGAAGCACAGATACGCAGTATTTT.

The chain is built from TRBV10-3 and TRBJ2-3, with D tentatively TRBD1 (5 bases). This CDR3 has 15 amino acids. Between the trimmed V and J ends, which lost 4 bases and 3 bases, there was a span of 14 bases. Germline CDR1 is ENHRY and CDR2 is SYGVKD. The CDR3: CAISADAQGTDTQYF. DNA for the CDR3: TGTGCCATCAGTGCCGACGCTCAGGGAACAGATACGCAGTATTTT.

This clone came up once. This chain joins TRBV6-5 and TRBJ2-1; D might be TRBD2 (7 bases). The V gene lost 0 bases and the J gene lost 3 bases, with 12 bases spanning the gap. The CDR3 has 16 amino acids. Germline assignment: CDR1 MNHEY and CDR2 SVGAGI. DNA for the CDR3: TGTGCCAGCAGTTACTCCAGGGGCGGGGGCTACAATGAGCAGTTCTTC. Residues: CASSYSRGGGYNEQFF.

The genes are TRBV7-2 and TRBJ1-6; D unclear. The CDR3 extends over 13 amino acids. The V end was cut by 1 base, the J end by 10 bases, with 8 bases between. Germline V gene data show CDR1 as SGHTA and CDR2 as FQGNSA. The CDR3 loop is CASSLDPQSPLHF. The CDR3 DNA is TGTGCCAGCAGCTTAGATCCACAATCACCCCTCCACTTT.

J is TRBJ1-2 and V is TRBV2; a possible D gene is TRBD1 (5 bases). The CDR3 extends over 16 amino acids. With 3 bases removed from V and 2 bases from J, the gap between germline ends came to 16 bases. Germline loops: CDR1 SNHLY, CDR2 FYNNEI. The CDR3 coding sequence is TGTGCCAGCAGTGATTGGCAGGGTTCCTACAACTATGGCTACACCTTC. Residues: CASSDWQGSYNYGYTF. The variable domain in full, with the rest retrieved from reference TRBV2 and TRBJ1-2, is EPEVTQTPSHQVTQMGQEVILRCVPISNHLYFYWYRQILGQKVEFLVSFYNNEISEKSEIFDDQFSVERPDGSNFTLKIRSTKLEDSAMYFCASSDWQGSYNYGYTFGSGTRLTVV.

J is TRBJ1-1 and V is TRBV29-1; D possibly corresponds to TRBD1 (5 bases). The CDR3 runs 14 residues. Germline V CDR1 and CDR2: SQVTM, ANQGSEA. V shed 6 bases and J shed 3 bases, with 17 bases lying between them. Here the CDR3 DNA reads TGCAGCGTCGCTTTGAATGGGGCGGACACTGAAGCTTTCTTT. This encodes CSVALNGADTEAFF.

The rearrangement joins TRBV3-1 (or the pseudogene TRBV3-2) to TRBJ1-1; no firm D call. V shed 3 bases and J shed 3 bases, with 8 bases lying between them. Germline V gene sequence: CDR1 LGHDT, CDR2 YNNKEL (reference sequence). The CDR3 contains 13 residues. This CDR3 reads CASSQGGDTEAFF. The CDR3 DNA is TGTGCCAGCAGCCAGGGCGGGGACACTGAAGCTTTCTTT.

This sequence joins TRBV6-6 and TRBJ2-3; D is possibly TRBD1 (6 bases). Germline values: CDR1 MNHNY, CDR2 SVGAGI (reference sequence). V shed 6 bases and J shed 0 bases, with 10 bases lying between them. CDR3 size: 14 residues. This chain's CDR3 is CASRRTASTDTQYF. The CDR3, as DNA: TGTGCCAGCAGGAGGACAGCTAGCACAGATACGCAGTATTTT.

Only one count was recorded for this clone. The genes are TRBV4-3 and TRBJ2-7; TRBD1 agrees at 7 bases. With V trimmed by 0 bases and J by 0 bases, 17 bases remained unmatched. The germline gives CDR1 LGHNA, CDR2 YSLEER. This CDR3 has 20 residues. CDR3 region: CASSQEGPQQGLVSSYEQYF. The CDR3 DNA sequence: TGCGCCAGCAGCCAAGAGGGCCCCCAACAGGGGTTGGTAAGCTCCTACGAGCAGTACTTC.